The 16 T cell receptor beta chains below all came from one sample that was sequenced in a study of blood T cell repertoires in COVID-19. Only in-frame clones appear in the TCRdb table, and some are missing; sequencing was by immunoSEQ multiplex PCR. The data hold a few hundred thousand clones, with more than 75% observed a single time. The sample comprised peripheral blood. The receptors were sampled from a woman between 45 and 60 years old who had recovered from COVID-19.

The chain employs TRBV13 and TRBJ2-3; D might be TRBD2 (6 bases). The CDR3 loop spans 12 amino acids. V dropped 3 bases and J dropped 11 bases, with 12 bases sitting between them. Looked up from germline, CDR1 is PRHDT and CDR2 is FYEKMQ (reference sequence). CDR3 in DNA: TGTGCCAGCAGCTTGACTAGTCGTAGGCAGTATTTT. Translating it yields CASSLTSRRQYF.

J is TRBJ2-5 and V is TRBV5-1; possible D gene TRBD1, 6 bases. V shed 0 bases and J shed 3 bases, with 12 bases lying between them. Germline loops: CDR1 SGHRS, CDR2 YFSETQ. The CDR3 runs 15 residues. The CDR3 nucleotides read TGCGCCAGCAGCTTGGTGTCAGGGGCGGAAGAGACCCAGTACTTC. It specifies CASSLVSGAEETQYF.

Regarding this clone: The identical CDR3 is also encoded by other nucleotide sequences in the sample. The V and J genes are TRBV7-2 and TRBJ2-5; D perhaps matches TRBD2 (7 bases). The V end lost 0 bases, the J end lost 5 bases, and 10 bases lay between the germline ends. Per the germline V gene, CDR1 is SGHTA and CDR2 is FQGNSA. This CDR3 contains 14 residues. The CDR3 spells CASSLAGGRETQYF. CDR3 DNA: TGTGCCAGCAGCTTAGCGGGGGGGCGGGAGACCCAGTACTTC.

J is TRBJ1-1 and V is TRBV3-1 (or the pseudogene TRBV3-2), with 8 bases aligning to TRBD1. Germline trimming cut 6 bases from V and 11 bases from J; bases unmatched to any gene: 17. The germline gives CDR1 LGHDT, CDR2 YNNKEL (reference sequence). The CDR3 is made up of 15 amino acids. CDR3 sequence: CASSRNGRQGPGAFF. In nucleotides, the CDR3 is TGTGCCAGCAGTCGGAACGGCAGACAGGGGCCCGGCGCTTTCTTT.

This chain connects TRBV7-2 to TRBJ2-2; D remains unclear. The V end was cut by 4 bases, the J end by 2 bases, with 8 bases between. The CDR3 covers 14 residues. Germline-derived CDR1 and CDR2 are SGHTA and FQGNSA. This CDR3 is CASSSQLNTGELFF. The CDR3 coding sequence is TGTGCCAGCAGCTCTCAACTAAACACCGGGGAGCTGTTTTTT.

This rearrangement joins TRBV11-2 to TRBJ2-1; D might be TRBD2 (5 bases). This CDR3 is built from 16 residues. Germline V gene lookup returns CDR1 SGHAT and CDR2 FQNNGV. Trimming pared 2 bases from V and 2 bases from J, leaving 13 bases between. CDR3 region: CASSLTSGVAYNEQFF. CDR3 bases: TGTGCCAGCAGCTTAACCAGCGGAGTGGCCTACAATGAGCAGTTCTTC.

This chain joins TRBV19 and TRBJ1-4, with 11 bases matching TRBD1. The V gene end was trimmed by 11 bases and the J gene end by 8 bases; junction bases not matched to a gene: 10. Germline values: CDR1 LNHDA, CDR2 SQIVND (reference sequence). This CDR3 has 14 amino acids. The DNA of the CDR3 is TGTGCCTGCAAAGGACAGGGGGCTCTGGAAAAACTGTTTTTT. It is translated as CACKGQGALEKLFF. The whole variable domain, remainder taken from reference TRBV19 and TRBJ1-4, is DGGITQSPKYLFRKEGQNVTLSCEQNLNHDAMYWYRQDPGQGLRLIYYSQIVNDFQKGDIAEGYSVSREKKESFPLTVTSAQKNPTAFYLCACKGQGALEKLFFGSGTQLSVL.

This chain connects TRBV11-3 to TRBJ1-1; 8 bases agree with TRBD1. With 5 bases clipped from V and 3 bases from J, the junction kept 2 bases outside the gene matches. The CDR3 loop spans 13 amino acids. CDR1 and CDR2 from the germline V gene are SGHNT and YENEEA. CDR3 DNA: TGTGCCAGCAGCAAGGGACAGGACACTGAAGCTTTCTTT. Translating it yields CASSKGQDTEAFF.

The chain links TRBV6-2 or TRBV6-3 to TRBJ1-3, with 9 bases aligning to TRBD1. The CDR3 has 15 amino acids. Germline CDR1 reads MNHEY; CDR2 reads SVGEGT. The J segment lost 4 bases and the V segment lost 5 bases, leaving 6 bases of the junction unmatched. For the CDR3, the DNA is TGTGCCAGCAGTGATCCGGGACAGGGAGGAAACACCATATATTTT. Encoded protein: CASSDPGQGGNTIYF.

The rearrangement uses TRBV6-6 and TRBJ2-7; 7 bases line up with TRBD2. The junction had 17 bases not matched to a gene; V was cut back by 5 bases and J by 4 bases. The germline V gene encodes CDR1 MNHNY and CDR2 SVGAGI (reference sequence). The CDR3 extends over 17 amino acids. CDR3 amino acids: CASSPRNGEGNWYEQYF. In nucleotides, the CDR3 is TGTGCCAGCAGTCCGCGAAACGGGGAGGGAAATTGGTACGAGCAGTACTTC.

This sequence joins TRBV11-1 and TRBJ2-5; tentative D call: TRBD1 (5 bases). The CDR3 extends over 15 amino acids. Deletions cut 7 bases from V and 0 bases from J, with 15 bases between. Germline V lookup: CDR1 SGHAT, CDR2 FQDESV (reference sequence). In nucleotides, the CDR3 is TGTGCCAGCACCCCTTGGCAGGGTGACCAAGAGACCCAGTACTTC. Amino acid sequence: CASTPWQGDQETQYF. The entire variable domain, with the rest obtained from reference TRBV11-1 and TRBJ2-5, is as follows: EAEVAQSPRYKITEKSQAVAFWCDPISGHATLYWYRQILGQGPELLVQFQDESVVDDSQLPKDRFSAERLKGVDSTLKIQPAELGDSAMYLCASTPWQGDQETQYFGPGTRLLVL.

This clone was seen at least ten times. The chain recombines TRBV7-9 with TRBJ2-7, with a tentative D call TRBD1 (5 bases). The V end was cut by 6 bases, the J end by 3 bases, with 12 bases between. There are 13 residues in the CDR3. Per the germline V gene, CDR1 is SEHNR and CDR2 is FQNEAQ (reference sequence). CDR3 protein: CASRPRQHYEQYF. The CDR3 DNA reads as TGTGCCAGCAGACCCAGACAGCACTACGAGCAGTACTTC. The full variable domain, completed using reference TRBV7-9 and TRBJ2-7, is DTGVSQNPRHKITKRGQNVTFRCDPISEHNRLYWYRQTLGQGPEFLTYFQNEAQLEKSRLLSDRFSAERPKGSFSTLEIQRTEQGDSAMYLCASRPRQHYEQYFGPGTRLTVT.

The sample holds a few counts of this clone. The chain couples TRBV19 to TRBJ1-5; 9 positions match TRBD1. The V and J ends lost 6 bases and 5 bases, in that order; junction bases with no gene match: 8. The CDR3 contains 15 residues. CDR1 and CDR2 from the germline V gene are LNHDA and SQIVND (reference sequence). CDR3 amino acids: CASSIGQGSYQPQHF. Here the CDR3 DNA reads TGTGCCAGTAGCATTGGACAGGGGTCTTATCAGCCCCAGCATTTT. The full variable domain, completed using reference TRBV19 and TRBJ1-5, is DGGITQSPKYLFRKEGQNVTLSCEQNLNHDAMYWYRQDPGQGLRLIYYSQIVNDFQKGDIAEGYSVSREKKESFPLTVTSAQKNPTAFYLCASSIGQGSYQPQHFGDGTRLSIL.

The chain uses TRBV27 and TRBJ2-1; D might be TRBD2 (6 bases). The germline V and J ends were trimmed by 5 bases and 5 bases, with 10 bases remaining between them. Germline assignment: CDR1 MNHEY and CDR2 SMNVEV (reference sequence). The CDR3 is 13 residues long. DNA of the CDR3: TGTGCCAGCAGTCTGGACTACAACAATGAGCAGTTCTTC. It encodes CASSLDYNNEQFF.

The rearrangement uses TRBV28 and TRBJ1-5; D gene uncertain. The ends were cut back, 2 bases at V and 5 bases at J, with 10 bases in the middle. Germline values: CDR1 MDHEN, CDR2 SYDVKM. CDR3 length: 14 amino acids. The CDR3 reads CASSLIRGDQPQHF. CDR3 nucleotides: TGTGCCAGCAGTTTAATCCGGGGAGATCAGCCCCAGCATTTT. Filled out from reference TRBV28 and TRBJ1-5, the complete variable domain reads DVKVTQSSRYLVKRTGEKVFLECVQDMDHENMFWYRQDPGLGLRLIYFSYDVKMKEKGDIPEGYSVSREKKERFSLILESASTNQTSMYLCASSLIRGDQPQHFGDGTRLSIL.

The genes are TRBV24-1 and TRBJ2-5, with 8 bases fitting TRBD2. Unmatched junction bases numbered 4, after V lost 6 bases and J lost 5 bases. The CDR3 covers 13 residues. From germline, CDR1 is KGHDR and CDR2 SFDVKD. The CDR3 nucleotides read TGTGCCACCAGTCAAGCGGGAGAGGAGACCCAGTACTTC. Its protein is CATSQAGEETQYF.